One sample yielded the 5 T cell receptor beta chains listed below, sequenced in a study of OX40 agonist ivuxolimab in advanced cancers. TCRdb's copy holds only in-frame clones and misses some; the assay was immunoSEQ multiplex PCR. The sample has about 46,000 clones; 90% to 95% are singletons. The source was CD4+ or CD8+ T cells sorted from blood, collected in a trial of the OX40 agonist ivuxolimab. The receptors shown here come from an adult with an advanced solid tumor such as melanoma, head and neck, liver or kidney cancer.

V usage is TRBV5-1 and J usage is TRBJ1-4; no clear D. CDR1 SGHRS and CDR2 YFSETQ come from the germline V gene. There are 14 residues in the CDR3. V dropped 0 bases and J dropped 5 bases, with 8 bases sitting between them. CDR3 in amino acids: CASSLGAHNEKLFF. CDR3 bases: TGCGCCAGCAGCTTGGGTGCCCACAATGAAAAACTGTTTTTT.

V gene TRBV19 combines with J gene TRBJ2-7; maybe TRBD1 (5 bases). V lost 3 bases and J 4 bases, leaving 19 bases between the germline ends. The CDR3 runs 16 residues. From germline, CDR1 is LNHDA and CDR2 SQIVND (reference sequence). The CDR3 loop reads CASSISQGSRSYEQYF. The CDR3 nucleotides are TGTGCCAGTAGTATTTCCCAGGGTTCGAGGTCGTACGAGCAGTACTTC.

The chain couples TRBV7-9 to TRBJ1-2, with 8 nucleotides matching TRBD1. Germline lookup yields CDR1 SEHNR and CDR2 FQNEAQ (reference sequence). The V segment lost 3 bases and the J segment 7 bases; nucleotides outside the gene matches: 13. There are 16 residues in the CDR3. The CDR3 coding sequence is TGTGCCAGCAGCTTGTCTACGACAGGGGATTCGTCTGGCTACACCTTC. Protein: CASSLSTTGDSSGYTF.

V gene TRBV27 combines with J gene TRBJ2-7; D uncertain. Trimming left V 4 bases short and J 5 bases short, with 6 bases between. The length of the CDR3 is 11 residues. Germline V gene lookup returns CDR1 MNHEY and CDR2 SMNVEV (reference sequence). The CDR3 protein is CASSSVNEQYF. For the CDR3, the DNA is TGTGCCAGCAGTTCGGTAAACGAGCAGTACTTC.

The chain has TRBV27 and TRBJ2-3; a weak D match, TRBD2 (5 bases). Germline CDR1 MNHEY, CDR2 SMNVEV (reference sequence). This CDR3 has 16 residues. Between the trimmed V and J ends, which lost 4 bases and 0 bases, there was a span of 14 bases. CDR3 residues: CASSWWSGTSTDTQYF. CDR3 DNA: TGTGCCAGCAGTTGGTGGAGCGGAACTAGCACAGATACGCAGTATTTT.